This TCR beta chain was identified in a study of metastatic and nonmetastatic thyroid tumors. Overall study context: A comparison of repertoires was made across blood and tumor or nodule tissue from malignant and benign thyroid patients.

This clone was found a few times. Its matching antigen is unknown. The authors' processing: A papillary thyroid cancer distant-metastasis classifier was built from CDR3 differences across clinicopathological groups. TCRdb reprocessed the PCR reads via MiXCR. It is TCRdb's table, rather than the study itself, that gives the V and J calls and clone size. This sample has over 10,000 clones, with approximately 29% found just once. Nobody among the patients had been given any treatment before thyroid surgery. The CDR3 sequence is 12 residues long. Germline V gene data show CDR1 as LNHDA and CDR2 as SQIVND (reference sequence). Trimming removed 3 bases at V and 5 bases at J, with 7 bases between. Study-wide results and caveats: It was reported that TCR beta diversity was significantly higher in malignant thyroid tumors than benign nodules, in blood and tumor.

The sample comprised tumor tissue. This rearrangement joins TRBV19 to TRBJ1-2; no firm D call. This receptor was identified in a female donor with papillary thyroid cancer or a benign thyroid nodule (not recorded which). Some clones in this sample may be carry-over from other donors' samples. The CDR3 loop is CASSIAGYGYTF. The CDR3 bases are TGTGCCAGTAGTATCGCAGGTTATGGCTACACCTTC.